This entry lists 22 T cell receptor beta chains sequenced from one sample in a study of blood T cell repertoires in COVID-19. The assay was immunoSEQ multiplex PCR, and TCRdb's table has in-frame clones only and misses some. Here the sample spans 60,000 to 70,000 clones, 82% being singletons. The specimen was peripheral blood. These receptors came from a human donor in a cohort sampled during active COVID-19.

The rearrangement uses TRBV28 and TRBJ1-2; D unresolved. This CDR3 has 14 residues. Per germline, CDR1 MDHEN and CDR2 SYDVKM. V was trimmed by 8 bases and J by 2 bases, leaving 15 bases between them. This CDR3 is CASRRKSHNYGYTF. The CDR3 DNA sequence: TGTGCCAGCCGCAGGAAGAGTCACAACTATGGCTACACCTTC.

Here the CDR3 reads CASRRGGPDTQYF. The CDR3 DNA sequence: TGTGCCAGCAGGAGGGGGGGGCCGGATACGCAGTATTTT. This rearrangement joins TRBV27 to TRBJ2-3, with a possible D match to TRBD2 (7 bases). CDR1 MNHEY and CDR2 SMNVEV come from the germline V gene (reference sequence). V was cut by 6 bases and J by 6 bases, with 13 bases left in between. The CDR3 loop spans 13 amino acids.

The chain uses TRBV7-9 and TRBJ1-4; 10 bases agree with TRBD1. Germline V gene data show CDR1 as SEHNR and CDR2 as FQNEAQ (reference sequence). This CDR3 has 13 residues. Unmatched junction bases numbered 0, after V lost 6 bases and J lost 5 bases. CDR3 region: CASRGQGNEKLFF. The CDR3, as DNA: TGTGCCAGCAGGGGACAGGGGAATGAAAAACTGTTTTTT.

The chain couples TRBV4-3 to TRBJ1-5, with 7 bases that match TRBD1. Germline-derived CDR1 and CDR2 are LGHNA and YSLEER. The CDR3 has 16 amino acids. J gave up 3 bases and V 3 bases, and 8 bases lay outside the gene matches. CDR3 DNA: TGCGCCAGCAGCCAGGACTTCGGGACAGTCAATCAGCCCCAGCATTTT. Residues: CASSQDFGTVNQPQHF.

The rearrangement joins TRBV5-5 to TRBJ2-7; the D gene is possibly TRBD1 (6 bases). The CDR3 runs to 15 residues. V lost 6 bases and J lost 6, with 22 bases in between. Per the germline V gene, CDR1 is SGHKS and CDR2 is YYEKEE (reference sequence). The CDR3 region has the DNA TGTGCCAGCATCCTGCAGGGGAACAATCCCACCGAGCAGTACTTC. Its translation: CASILQGNNPTEQYF.

CDR3 region: CASSPSSYEQYF. The CDR3 bases are TGTGCCAGCAGCCCCAGCTCCTACGAGCAGTACTTC. This sequence joins TRBV7-8 and TRBJ2-7; D unclear. V was cut by 5 bases and J by 0 bases, with 5 bases left in between. The CDR3 covers 12 residues. The V gene's germline CDR1 is SGHVS and CDR2 FQNEAQ.

The rearrangement joins TRBV27 to TRBJ2-1; possible D gene TRBD2, 6 bases. Trimming removed 0 bases at V and 0 bases at J, with 15 bases between. In germline, CDR1 is MNHEY, CDR2 SMNVEV (reference sequence). The CDR3 spans 18 residues. The CDR3: CASSLSVGGVSSYNEQFF. The CDR3 DNA is TGTGCCAGCAGTTTATCGGTGGGCGGGGTGAGCTCCTACAATGAGCAGTTCTTC.

This clone has a handful of counts. The chain carries TRBV18 and TRBJ1-1; 7 nucleotides match TRBD1. Germline V gene data show CDR1 as KGHSH and CDR2 as LQKENI. Trimming cost V 1 base and J 3 bases; bases outside gene matches: 2. The CDR3 is 14 amino acids. This CDR3 reads CASSPLTGDTEAFF. The CDR3 nucleotides read TGTGCCAGCTCACCACTCACAGGGGACACTGAAGCTTTCTTT. The full variable domain, its missing parts supplied by reference TRBV18 and TRBJ1-1, is NAGVMQNPRHLVRRRGQEARLRCSPMKGHSHVYWYRQLPEEGLKFMVYLQKENIIDESGMPKERFSAEFPKEGPSILRIQQVVRGDSAAYFCASSPLTGDTEAFFGQGTRLTVV.

The chain has TRBV27 and TRBJ2-3; TRBD2 aligns across 9 bases. Trimming took 11 bases from V and 5 from J; bases not matched to a gene: 14. The CDR3 extends over 15 amino acids. CDR1 is MNHEY, CDR2 SMNVEV, per germline (reference sequence). CDR3 nucleotide sequence: TGTGCCGTTGCCTCGCGGGGGGGCCTGAGAGATACGCAGTATTTT. This codes for CAVASRGGLRDTQYF.

This chain connects TRBV3-1 (or the pseudogene TRBV3-2) to TRBJ2-7, with 12 bases aligning to TRBD2. The CDR3 sequence is 14 residues long. J was trimmed by 3 bases and V by 6 bases; bases with no gene match: 3. CDR1 and CDR2 from the germline V gene are LGHDT and YNNKEL (reference sequence). CDR3 protein: CASSLAGGDYEQYF. The CDR3 bases are TGTGCCAGCAGTCTAGCGGGGGGGGACTACGAGCAGTACTTC.

The chain combines TRBV5-6 with TRBJ1-2; no clear D gene. There are 13 residues in the CDR3. Per the germline V gene, CDR1 is SGHDT and CDR2 is YYEEEE. V shed 0 bases and J shed 11 bases, with 14 bases lying between them. CDR3 nucleotide sequence: TGTGCCAGCAGCTTGGGGACTCTCCCGGCGTACACCTTC. It is translated as CASSLGTLPAYTF. Variable domain in full (rest from reference TRBV5-6 and TRBJ1-2): DAGVTQSPTHLIKTRGQQVTLRCSPKSGHDTVSWYQQALGQGPQFIFQYYEEEERQRGNFPDRFSGHQFPNYSSELNVNALLLGDSALYLCASSLGTLPAYTFGSGTRLTVV.

This clone appeared once. This chain links TRBV7-2 with TRBJ2-5; 8 positions agree with TRBD2. CDR1 SGHTA and CDR2 FQGNSA come from the germline V gene. The length of the CDR3 is 17 residues. The junction had 14 bases not matched to a gene; V was cut back by 4 bases and J by 4 bases. CDR3 sequence (DNA): TGTGCCAGCAGCTCGAACTCGGGACTACGGGGGGGAGAGACCCAGTACTTC. Its protein product is CASSSNSGLRGGETQYF.

The chain has TRBV13 and TRBJ1-1; D may be TRBD1 (6 bases). Trimming stripped 4 bases from V and 1 base from J, with 10 bases between. The CDR3 spans 14 residues. CDR1 is PRHDT, CDR2 FYEKMQ, per germline (reference sequence). The CDR3 nucleotides are TGTGCCAGCAGCTCTATAGGGGGGAACACTGAAGCTTTCTTT. Amino acid sequence: CASSSIGGNTEAFF. The full variable domain, with the rest looked up from reference TRBV13 and TRBJ1-1, is AAGVIQSPRHLIKEKRETATLKCYPIPRHDTVYWYQQGPGQDPQFLISFYEKMQSDKGSIPDRFSAQQFSDYHSELNMSSLELGDSALYFCASSSIGGNTEAFFGQGTRLTVV.

This clone has only a few counts. This sequence joins TRBV6-5 and TRBJ2-2, with TRBD2 identical over 8 bases. The germline V gene has CDR1 MNHEY and CDR2 SVGAGI. Trimming took 6 bases from V and 3 from J; bases not matched to a gene: 6. This CDR3 spans 15 amino acids. CDR3 protein: CASRHGGEDTGELFF. CDR3 coding DNA: TGTGCCAGCAGACACGGGGGGGAGGACACCGGGGAGCTGTTTTTT.

This clone was detected ten times or more. The chain employs TRBV15 and TRBJ2-1, with 7 positions matching TRBD2. The CDR3 extends over 18 amino acids. Germline-derived CDR1 and CDR2 are LNHNV and YYDKDF (reference sequence). V gave up 0 bases and J gave up 2 bases; unmatched junction bases: 10. CDR3 in DNA: TGTGCCACCAGCAGAGATAAGCTAGCGGAACCCCCCTACAATGAGCAGTTCTTC. Its translation is CATSRDKLAEPPYNEQFF.

The chain carries TRBV2 and TRBJ2-5, with D perhaps matching TRBD2 (6 bases). Germline V CDR1 and CDR2: SNHLY, FYNNEI. This CDR3 has 13 amino acids. Trimming cost V 4 bases and J 5 bases, with 11 bases left between them. CDR3 region: CASSVTGRETQYF. CDR3 DNA sequence: TGTGCCAGCAGTGTAACTGGGAGGGAGACCCAGTACTTC. The complete variable domain, with remaining parts taken from reference TRBV2 and TRBJ2-5, reads EPEVTQTPSHQVTQMGQEVILRCVPISNHLYFYWYRQILGQKVEFLVSFYNNEISEKSEIFDDQFSVERPDGSNFTLKIRSTKLEDSAMYFCASSVTGRETQYFGPGTRLLVL.

This clone was seen once. The chain uses TRBV30 and TRBJ1-2; 9 bases match TRBD1. Germline values: CDR1 GTSNPN, CDR2 SVGIG (reference sequence). The CDR3 extends over 16 amino acids. Trimming at V came to 3 bases and at J to 2 bases, leaving 10 bases not matched to a gene. CDR3 in DNA: TGTGCCTGGAGCGGGGGGAACAGGGGGCTGAACTATGGCTACACCTTC. It yields the protein CAWSGGNRGLNYGYTF. Filled out from reference TRBV30 and TRBJ1-2, the complete variable domain reads SQTIHQWPATLVQPVGSPLSLECTVEGTSNPNLYWYRQAAGRGLQLLFYSVGIGQISSEVPQNLSASRPQDRQFILSSKKLLLSDSGFYLCAWSGGNRGLNYGYTFGSGTRLTVV.

The gene calls are TRBV6-4 and TRBJ2-1; 8 bases fit TRBD2. With V trimmed by 5 bases and J by 8 bases, 5 bases remained unmatched. The CDR3 loop spans 13 amino acids. Germline V CDR1 and CDR2: MRHNA, SNTAGT. CDR3 amino acids: CASSKTSEDEQFF. CDR3 nucleotide sequence: TGTGCCAGCAGTAAGACTAGCGAAGATGAGCAGTTCTTC.

The V call is TRBV19, the J call TRBJ1-3; D is undetermined. The CDR3 contains 11 residues. Germline V gives CDR1 LNHDA, CDR2 SQIVND (reference sequence). Trimming left V 7 bases short and J 3 bases short, with 4 bases between. This chain's CDR3 is CASTVGNTIYF. DNA of the CDR3: TGTGCCAGTACGGTTGGAAACACCATATATTTT. The variable domain in full, with the rest retrieved from reference TRBV19 and TRBJ1-3, is DGGITQSPKYLFRKEGQNVTLSCEQNLNHDAMYWYRQDPGQGLRLIYYSQIVNDFQKGDIAEGYSVSREKKESFPLTVTSAQKNPTAFYLCASTVGNTIYFGEGSWLTVV.

The J gene is TRBJ2-5, the V gene TRBV27; tentatively, D is TRBD2 (7 bases). V was trimmed by 5 bases and J by 5 bases, leaving 12 bases between them. The CDR3 extends over 13 amino acids. Germline V gene data show CDR1 as MNHEY and CDR2 as SMNVEV (reference sequence). CDR3 in amino acids: CASSRGGLETQYF. The CDR3 DNA reads as TGTGCCAGCAGTAGGGGGGGCCTGGAGACCCAGTACTTC.

This clone has more than one count but fewer than ten. The chain links TRBV19 to TRBJ1-2; the D is unclear. Germline lookup yields CDR1 LNHDA and CDR2 SQIVND (reference sequence). The length of the CDR3 is 11 residues. Between the trimmed V and J ends, which lost 10 bases and 4 bases, there was a span of 10 bases. DNA of the CDR3: TGTGCCACCGGAGTGGGCTATGGCTACACCTTC. Its protein product is CATGVGYGYTF.

The chain employs TRBV7-6 and TRBJ2-3; 10 bases map to TRBD2. V shed 1 base, J shed 1 base, and the junction held 8 bases outside the gene matches. The length of the CDR3 is 18 residues. Germline lookup yields CDR1 SGHVS and CDR2 FNYEAQ. The DNA for the CDR3 is TGTGCCAGCAGCTTAGTTTTCCCTAGCGGGGGCCGCACAGATACGCAGTATTTT. Its protein product is CASSLVFPSGGRTDTQYF.